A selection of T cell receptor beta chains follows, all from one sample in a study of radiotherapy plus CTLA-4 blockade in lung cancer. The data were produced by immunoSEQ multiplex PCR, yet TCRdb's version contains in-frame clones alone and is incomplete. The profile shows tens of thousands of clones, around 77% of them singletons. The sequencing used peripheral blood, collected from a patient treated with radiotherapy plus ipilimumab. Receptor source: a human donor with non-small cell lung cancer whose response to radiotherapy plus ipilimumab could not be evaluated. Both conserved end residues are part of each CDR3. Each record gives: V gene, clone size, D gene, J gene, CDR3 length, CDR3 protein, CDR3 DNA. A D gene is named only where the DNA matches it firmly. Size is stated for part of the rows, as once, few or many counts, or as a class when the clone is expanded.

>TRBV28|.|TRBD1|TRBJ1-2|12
CASTTGVDGYTF
TGTGCCAGCACCACAGGGGTGGATGGCTACACCTTC
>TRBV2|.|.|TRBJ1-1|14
CASSLGIRGTEAFF
TGTGCCAGCAGTCTGGGGATCCGGGGCACTGAAGCTTTCTTT
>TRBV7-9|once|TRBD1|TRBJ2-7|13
CASSSRQGDEQYF
TGTGCCAGCAGCTCACGACAGGGAGACGAGCAGTACTTC
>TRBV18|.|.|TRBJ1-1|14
CASSTGTQNTEAFF
TGTGCCAGCTCGACCGGGACACAGAACACTGAAGCTTTCTTT
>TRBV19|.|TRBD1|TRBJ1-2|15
CASSIWGQGSYGYTF
TGTGCCAGTAGTATCTGGGGACAGGGTTCCTATGGCTACACCTTC
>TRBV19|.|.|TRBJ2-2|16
CASSIGGRGSAGELFF
TGTGCCAGTAGTATAGGGGGCAGGGGTTCGGCCGGGGAGCTGTTTTTT
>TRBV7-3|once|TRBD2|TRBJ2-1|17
CASSWNNGGGGGYEQFF
TGTGCCAGCAGCTGGAACAACGGCGGGGGGGGCGGGTATGAGCAGTTCTTC
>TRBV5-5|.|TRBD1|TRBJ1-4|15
CASSLDRVGTEKLFF
TGTGCCAGCAGCCTTGACAGGGTAGGGACTGAAAAACTGTTTTTT
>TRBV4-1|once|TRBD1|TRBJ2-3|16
CASSLRTGKGTDTQYF
TGCGCCAGCAGCCTCCGGACAGGGAAGGGGACAGATACGCAGTATTTT
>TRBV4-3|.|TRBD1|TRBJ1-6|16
CASSQDRDRVNSPLHF
TGCGCCAGCAGCCAAGACCGGGACAGGGTGAATTCACCCCTCCACTTT
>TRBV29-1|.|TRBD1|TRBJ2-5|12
CSVDRGRKTQYF
TGCAGCGTAGACAGGGGAAGGAAGACCCAGTACTTC
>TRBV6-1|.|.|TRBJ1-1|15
CASSLTGSIWVEAFF
TGTGCCAGCAGTTTGACAGGATCCATTTGGGTTGAAGCTTTCTTT
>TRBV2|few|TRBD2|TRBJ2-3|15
CASSDRTSTADTQYF
TGTGCCAGCAGCGATCGGACTAGCACGGCCGATACGCAGTATTTT
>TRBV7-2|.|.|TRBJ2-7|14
CASSLVGGPYEQYF
TGTGCCAGCAGCTTAGTCGGCGGTCCCTACGAGCAGTACTTC
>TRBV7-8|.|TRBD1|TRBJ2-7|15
CASSLQTGRSYEQYF
TGTGCCAGCAGCTTACAGACAGGGCGCTCCTACGAGCAGTACTTC
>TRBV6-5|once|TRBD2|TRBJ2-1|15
CASKRGTSGNNEQFF
TGTGCCAGCAAAAGGGGGACTAGCGGCAACAATGAGCAGTTCTTC
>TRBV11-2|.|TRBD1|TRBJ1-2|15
CASSQGQGSFYGYTF
TGTGCCAGCAGCCAGGGACAGGGGAGTTTCTATGGCTACACCTTC
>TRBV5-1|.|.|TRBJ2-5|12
CASSLQQETQYF
TGCGCCAGCAGCTTACAGCAAGAGACCCAGTACTTC
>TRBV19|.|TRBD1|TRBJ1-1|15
CASSIETGVGTEAFF
TGTGCCAGTAGTATAGAGACAGGGGTTGGGACTGAAGCTTTCTTT
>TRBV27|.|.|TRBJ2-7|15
CASSLPTTASYEQYF
TGTGCCAGCAGTTTACCCACTACGGCCTCCTACGAGCAGTACTTC
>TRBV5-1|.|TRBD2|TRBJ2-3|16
CASSPLAGGSTDTQYF
TGCGCCAGCAGTCCCCTGGCGGGAGGGAGCACAGATACGCAGTATTTT
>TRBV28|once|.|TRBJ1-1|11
CASGRERRAFF
TGTGCCAGCGGAAGGGAAAGGAGGGCTTTCTTT
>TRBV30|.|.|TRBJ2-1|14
CACNTKAGYNEQFF
TGTGCCTGTAATACGAAGGCGGGCTACAATGAGCAGTTCTTC
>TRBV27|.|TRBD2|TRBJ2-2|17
CASTPTSGDFNTGELFF
TGTGCCAGCACCCCGACTAGCGGGGACTTTAACACCGGGGAGCTGTTTTTT
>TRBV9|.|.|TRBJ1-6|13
CASRTGDNSPLHF
TGTGCCAGCAGGACAGGAGATAATTCACCCCTCCACTTT
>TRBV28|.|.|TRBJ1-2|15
CASTVRGTANYGYTF
TGTGCCAGCACAGTGCGGGGGACGGCCAACTATGGCTACACCTTC
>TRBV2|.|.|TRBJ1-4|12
CASSAQNEKLFF
TGTGCCAGCAGTGCCCAGAATGAAAAACTGTTTTTT
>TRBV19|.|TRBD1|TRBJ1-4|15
CASAYIGTGDEKLFF
TGTGCCAGTGCCTATATCGGGACAGGGGATGAAAAACTGTTTTTT
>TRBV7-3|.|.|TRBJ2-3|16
CASSASAGSSTDTQYF
TGTGCCAGCAGCGCTTCGGCGGGGTCTAGCACAGATACGCAGTATTTT
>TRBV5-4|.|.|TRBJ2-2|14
CASRGTANTGELFF
TGTGCCAGCAGGGGCACCGCGAACACCGGGGAGCTGTTTTTT
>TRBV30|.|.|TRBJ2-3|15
CAWSVYGVSTDTQYF
TGTGCCTGGAGTGTTTACGGGGTCAGCACAGATACGCAGTATTTT
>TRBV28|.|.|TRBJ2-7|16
CASSPWGTVLAYGQYF
TGTGCCAGCAGTCCTTGGGGTACGGTCCTAGCTTACGGGCAGTACTTC
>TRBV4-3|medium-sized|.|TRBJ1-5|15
CASSQDTGTTQPQHF
TGCGCCAGCAGCCAAGACACCGGGACAACTCAGCCCCAGCATTTT
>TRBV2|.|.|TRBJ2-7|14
CASRGQGLSYEQYF
TGTGCCAGCAGAGGGCAGGGGTTATCCTACGAGCAGTACTTC
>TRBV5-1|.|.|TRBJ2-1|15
CASSLGGSSYNEQFF
TGCGCCAGCAGCTTGGGAGGGAGCTCCTACAATGAGCAGTTCTTC
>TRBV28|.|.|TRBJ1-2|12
CASKDGGDGYTF
TGTGCCAGCAAAGACGGGGGGGATGGCTACACCTTC
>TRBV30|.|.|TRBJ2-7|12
CAWSGGEDEQYF
TGTGCCTGGAGTGGCGGGGAGGACGAGCAGTACTTC
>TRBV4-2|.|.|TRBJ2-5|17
CASSQGSSGGAQETQYF
TGTGCCAGCAGCCAAGGAAGTTCGGGCGGGGCTCAAGAGACCCAGTACTTC
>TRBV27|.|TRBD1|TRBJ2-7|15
CASSFRTGSSYEQYF
TGTGCCAGCAGTTTTCGGACAGGGAGCTCCTACGAGCAGTACTTC
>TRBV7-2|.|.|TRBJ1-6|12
CASSLRVSPLHF
TGTGCCAGCAGCCTCAGGGTGTCACCCCTCCACTTT
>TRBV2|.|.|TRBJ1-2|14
CASSERTVYYGYTF
TGTGCCAGCAGTGAAAGGACAGTATATTATGGCTACACCTTC
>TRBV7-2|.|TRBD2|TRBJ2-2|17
CASSLLGSGAITGELFF
TGTGCCAGCAGCTTACTAGGTAGCGGGGCCATCACCGGGGAGCTGTTTTTT
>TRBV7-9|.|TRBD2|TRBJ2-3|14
CASSLAPLADTQYF
TGTGCCAGCAGCTTAGCCCCACTAGCGGATACGCAGTATTTT
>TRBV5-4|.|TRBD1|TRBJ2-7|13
CASSTGTDYEQYF
TGTGCCAGCAGCACCGGGACAGACTACGAGCAGTACTTC